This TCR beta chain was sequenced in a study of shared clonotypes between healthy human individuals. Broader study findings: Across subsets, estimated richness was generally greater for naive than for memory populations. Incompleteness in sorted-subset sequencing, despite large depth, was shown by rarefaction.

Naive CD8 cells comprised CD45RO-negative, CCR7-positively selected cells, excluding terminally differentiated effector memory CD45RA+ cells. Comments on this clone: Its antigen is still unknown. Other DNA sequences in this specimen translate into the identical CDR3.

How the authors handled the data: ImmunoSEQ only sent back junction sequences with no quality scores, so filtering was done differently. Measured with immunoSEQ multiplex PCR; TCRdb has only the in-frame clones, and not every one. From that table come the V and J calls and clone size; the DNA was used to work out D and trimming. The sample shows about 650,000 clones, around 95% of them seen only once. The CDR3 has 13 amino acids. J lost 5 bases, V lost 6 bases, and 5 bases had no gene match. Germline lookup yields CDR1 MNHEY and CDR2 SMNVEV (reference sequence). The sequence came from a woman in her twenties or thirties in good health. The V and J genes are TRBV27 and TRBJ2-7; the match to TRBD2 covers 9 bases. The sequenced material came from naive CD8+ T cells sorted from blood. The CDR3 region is CASRPGTSHEQYF. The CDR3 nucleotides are TGTGCCAGCAGACCCGGGACTAGCCACGAGCAGTACTTC.